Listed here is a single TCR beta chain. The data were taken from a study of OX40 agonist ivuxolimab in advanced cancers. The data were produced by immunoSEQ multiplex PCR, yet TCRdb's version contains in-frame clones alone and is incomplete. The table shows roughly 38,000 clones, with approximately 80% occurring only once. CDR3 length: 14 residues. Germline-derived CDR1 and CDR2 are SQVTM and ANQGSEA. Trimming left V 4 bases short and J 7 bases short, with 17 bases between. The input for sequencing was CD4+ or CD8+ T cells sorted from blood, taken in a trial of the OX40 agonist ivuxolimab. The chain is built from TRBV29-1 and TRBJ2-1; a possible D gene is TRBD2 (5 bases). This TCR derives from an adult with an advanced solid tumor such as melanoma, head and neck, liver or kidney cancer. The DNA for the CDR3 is TGCAGCGTTGCCCGGGTAGTAAGGAGGAATGAGCAGTTCTTC. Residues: CSVARVVRRNEQFF.